The 14 T cell receptor beta chains below come from one sample, sequenced in a study of blood T cell repertoires in COVID-19. Repertoires were generated with immunoSEQ multiplex PCR, while TCRdb's copy carries only in-frame clones and drops some. The sample includes some 100,000 clones, over 70% of them seen just once. The sequenced sample consisted of peripheral blood. These receptor sequences come from a human donor in a cohort sampled during active or convalescent COVID-19.

The rearrangement uses TRBV7-9 and TRBJ2-1; 13 nucleotides match TRBD2. The germline V gene encodes CDR1 SEHNR and CDR2 FQNEAQ (reference sequence). The CDR3 runs to 15 residues. Trimming removed 6 bases from V and 9 bases from J; junction bases left unmatched: 8. CDR3 sequence reads: CASSYGLAGVGEQFF. CDR3 nucleotides: TGTGCCAGCAGTTACGGACTAGCGGGAGTTGGTGAGCAGTTCTTC.

The V call is TRBV29-1, the J call TRBJ2-3; 11 nucleotides agree with TRBD2. The V segment lost 1 base and the J segment 2 bases; nucleotides outside the gene matches: 14. The CDR3 runs 19 residues. Per the germline V gene, CDR1 is SQVTM and CDR2 is ANQGSEA. The CDR3 reads CSVEVSFQGTSGYTDTQYF. CDR3 nucleotide sequence: TGCAGCGTTGAAGTTTCCTTCCAAGGGACTAGCGGATACACAGATACGCAGTATTTT.

This chain connects TRBV18 to TRBJ1-5; the D gene is possibly TRBD1 (5 bases). V was shortened by 7 bases and J by 0 bases, with 37 bases between the two germline ends. The CDR3 is 23 amino acids. In germline, CDR1 is KGHSH, CDR2 LQKENI. This CDR3 is CASLTIAGRQSPPRQGSNQPQHF. The CDR3 DNA reads as TGTGCCAGCTTAACAATCGCGGGAAGACAGTCACCCCCAAGGCAGGGTAGCAATCAGCCCCAGCATTTT.

The chain uses TRBV11-3 and TRBJ2-1; maybe TRBD1 (6 bases). CDR1 and CDR2 from the germline V gene are SGHNT and YENEEA. The CDR3 is 15 amino acids. The ends were cut back, 0 bases at V and 5 bases at J, with 11 bases in the middle. The CDR3 bases are TGTGCCAGCAGCTTAGATATTCGGGACAACAATGAGCAGTTCTTC. As protein: CASSLDIRDNNEQFF. The whole variable domain, remainder taken from reference TRBV11-3 and TRBJ2-1, is EAGVVQSPRYKIIEKKQPVAFWCNPISGHNTLYWYLQNLGQGPELLIRYENEEAVDDSQLPKDRFSAERLKGVDSTLKIQPAELGDSAVYLCASSLDIRDNNEQFFGPGTRLTVL.

V usage is TRBV5-4 and J usage is TRBJ2-5, with a weak D call TRBD2 (5 bases). The CDR3 runs 14 residues. The germline V gene has CDR1 SGHNT and CDR2 YYREEE (reference sequence). V was cut by 5 bases and J by 4 bases, with 15 bases left in between. The CDR3 nucleotides read TGTGCCAGCAGACCTACTAGAGGAGTAGAGACCCAGTACTTC. Residues: CASRPTRGVETQYF.

J is TRBJ1-5 and V is TRBV7-9; 10 bases fit TRBD1. Germline lookup yields CDR1 SEHNR and CDR2 FQNEAQ (reference sequence). Trimming at V came to 5 bases and at J to 7 bases, leaving 5 bases not matched to a gene. The CDR3 extends over 14 amino acids. The CDR3 DNA is TGTGCCAGCAGCGGACAGGGGGGAGGGCAGCCCCAGCATTTT. Translation: CASSGQGGGQPQHF. The complete variable domain, with remaining parts taken from reference TRBV7-9 and TRBJ1-5, reads DTGVSQNPRHKITKRGQNVTFRCDPISEHNRLYWYRQTLGQGPEFLTYFQNEAQLEKSRLLSDRFSAERPKGSFSTLEIQRTEQGDSAMYLCASSGQGGGQPQHFGDGTRLSIL.

The genes are TRBV5-8 and TRBJ1-5; 7 bases match TRBD1. Trimming took 2 bases from V and 6 from J; bases not matched to a gene: 5. The CDR3 has 14 amino acids. CDR1 SGHTS and CDR2 YDEGEE come from the germline V gene. The CDR3 DNA is TGTGCCAGCAGCTTCAGGGGGGTAGGTCAGCCCCAGCATTTT. It yields the protein CASSFRGVGQPQHF.

In its sample, this clone was seen many times. The rearrangement joins TRBV4-3 to TRBJ2-7; D may be TRBD1 (6 bases). Looked up from germline, CDR1 is LGHNA and CDR2 is YSLEER. V was shortened by 2 bases and J by 7 bases, with 15 bases between the two germline ends. This CDR3 spans 14 amino acids. CDR3 protein: CASSQTGPGREQYF. The CDR3 bases are TGCGCCAGCAGCCAAACAGGGCCAGGGCGGGAGCAGTACTTC.

This clone was found once. The CDR3 loop reads CASSYRSGSPRDEQFF. CDR3 coding DNA: TGTGCCAGCAGTTACAGAAGCGGGAGCCCCCGCGATGAGCAGTTCTTC. The chain uses TRBV2 and TRBJ2-1; 8 bases are shared with TRBD2. This CDR3 is built from 16 residues. V lost 5 bases and J lost 8; bases outside the gene matches: 14. CDR1 and CDR2 (germline): SNHLY, FYNNEI.

This clone was recorded a few times. The rearrangement links TRBV7-2 to TRBJ1-5; no definite D call. Germline CDR1 SGHTA, CDR2 FQGNSA. This CDR3 region has 13 residues. V dropped 2 bases and J dropped 7 bases, with 9 bases sitting between them. The CDR3 DNA reads as TGTGCCAGCAGCTTATCGTTCCGGCAGCCCCAGCATTTT. It encodes CASSLSFRQPQHF.

This clone is a singleton in its sample. This chain uses TRBV4-1 with TRBJ2-7, with TRBD1 matching 9 bases. Looked up from germline, CDR1 is MGHRA and CDR2 is YSYEKL. Germline trimming cut 2 bases from V and 5 bases from J; bases unmatched to any gene: 16. The CDR3 loop spans 18 amino acids. The CDR3 DNA reads as TGCGCCAGCAGCCAACCCCCGACCCTTCGGGGACAGGGCAACGAGCAGTACTTC. Translated: CASSQPPTLRGQGNEQYF.

V and J are TRBV28 and TRBJ2-7; perhaps TRBD2 as D (6 bases). V gave up 6 bases and J gave up 5 bases, with 14 bases separating them. This CDR3 is built from 13 residues. CDR1 and CDR2 from the germline V gene are MDHEN and SYDVKM. The CDR3 spells CASRVSGRHEQYF. The CDR3 region has the DNA TGTGCCAGCAGAGTCAGCGGGCGGCACGAGCAGTACTTC.

The chain has TRBV6-1 and TRBJ1-2; D is uncertain. CDR3 length equals 14 residues. The V and J ends lost 8 bases and 4 bases respectively, with 17 bases between them. Germline V lookup: CDR1 MNHNS, CDR2 SASEGT. The CDR3 DNA reads TGTGCCAGCGGGCAACGACAAGCCGTCTATGGCTACACCTTC. This translates into CASGQRQAVYGYTF.

The J gene is TRBJ2-7, the V gene TRBV6-2 or TRBV6-3; possible D gene TRBD2, 6 bases. Germline CDR1 is MNHEY and CDR2 is SVGEGT. This CDR3 comprises 16 residues. V lost 4 bases to trimming and J lost 1 base, with 17 bases between them. CDR3 residues: CASSSRGGSYSYEQYF. CDR3 in DNA: TGTGCCAGCAGTTCCCGTGGAGGGTCTTATTCCTACGAGCAGTACTTC.